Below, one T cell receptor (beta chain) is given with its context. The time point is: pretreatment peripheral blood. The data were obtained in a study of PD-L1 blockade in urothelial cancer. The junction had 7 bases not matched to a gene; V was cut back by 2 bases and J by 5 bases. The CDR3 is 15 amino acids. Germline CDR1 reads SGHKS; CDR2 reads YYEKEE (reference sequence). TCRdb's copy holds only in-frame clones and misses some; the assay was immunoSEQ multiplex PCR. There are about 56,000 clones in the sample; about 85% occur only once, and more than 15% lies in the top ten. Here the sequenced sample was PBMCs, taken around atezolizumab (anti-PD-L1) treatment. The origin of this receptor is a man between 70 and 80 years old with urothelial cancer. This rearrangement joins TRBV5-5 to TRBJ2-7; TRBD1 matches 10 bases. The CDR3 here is CASSLRQGASDEQYF. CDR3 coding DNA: TGTGCCAGCAGCTTAAGACAGGGGGCTTCTGACGAGCAGTACTTC.